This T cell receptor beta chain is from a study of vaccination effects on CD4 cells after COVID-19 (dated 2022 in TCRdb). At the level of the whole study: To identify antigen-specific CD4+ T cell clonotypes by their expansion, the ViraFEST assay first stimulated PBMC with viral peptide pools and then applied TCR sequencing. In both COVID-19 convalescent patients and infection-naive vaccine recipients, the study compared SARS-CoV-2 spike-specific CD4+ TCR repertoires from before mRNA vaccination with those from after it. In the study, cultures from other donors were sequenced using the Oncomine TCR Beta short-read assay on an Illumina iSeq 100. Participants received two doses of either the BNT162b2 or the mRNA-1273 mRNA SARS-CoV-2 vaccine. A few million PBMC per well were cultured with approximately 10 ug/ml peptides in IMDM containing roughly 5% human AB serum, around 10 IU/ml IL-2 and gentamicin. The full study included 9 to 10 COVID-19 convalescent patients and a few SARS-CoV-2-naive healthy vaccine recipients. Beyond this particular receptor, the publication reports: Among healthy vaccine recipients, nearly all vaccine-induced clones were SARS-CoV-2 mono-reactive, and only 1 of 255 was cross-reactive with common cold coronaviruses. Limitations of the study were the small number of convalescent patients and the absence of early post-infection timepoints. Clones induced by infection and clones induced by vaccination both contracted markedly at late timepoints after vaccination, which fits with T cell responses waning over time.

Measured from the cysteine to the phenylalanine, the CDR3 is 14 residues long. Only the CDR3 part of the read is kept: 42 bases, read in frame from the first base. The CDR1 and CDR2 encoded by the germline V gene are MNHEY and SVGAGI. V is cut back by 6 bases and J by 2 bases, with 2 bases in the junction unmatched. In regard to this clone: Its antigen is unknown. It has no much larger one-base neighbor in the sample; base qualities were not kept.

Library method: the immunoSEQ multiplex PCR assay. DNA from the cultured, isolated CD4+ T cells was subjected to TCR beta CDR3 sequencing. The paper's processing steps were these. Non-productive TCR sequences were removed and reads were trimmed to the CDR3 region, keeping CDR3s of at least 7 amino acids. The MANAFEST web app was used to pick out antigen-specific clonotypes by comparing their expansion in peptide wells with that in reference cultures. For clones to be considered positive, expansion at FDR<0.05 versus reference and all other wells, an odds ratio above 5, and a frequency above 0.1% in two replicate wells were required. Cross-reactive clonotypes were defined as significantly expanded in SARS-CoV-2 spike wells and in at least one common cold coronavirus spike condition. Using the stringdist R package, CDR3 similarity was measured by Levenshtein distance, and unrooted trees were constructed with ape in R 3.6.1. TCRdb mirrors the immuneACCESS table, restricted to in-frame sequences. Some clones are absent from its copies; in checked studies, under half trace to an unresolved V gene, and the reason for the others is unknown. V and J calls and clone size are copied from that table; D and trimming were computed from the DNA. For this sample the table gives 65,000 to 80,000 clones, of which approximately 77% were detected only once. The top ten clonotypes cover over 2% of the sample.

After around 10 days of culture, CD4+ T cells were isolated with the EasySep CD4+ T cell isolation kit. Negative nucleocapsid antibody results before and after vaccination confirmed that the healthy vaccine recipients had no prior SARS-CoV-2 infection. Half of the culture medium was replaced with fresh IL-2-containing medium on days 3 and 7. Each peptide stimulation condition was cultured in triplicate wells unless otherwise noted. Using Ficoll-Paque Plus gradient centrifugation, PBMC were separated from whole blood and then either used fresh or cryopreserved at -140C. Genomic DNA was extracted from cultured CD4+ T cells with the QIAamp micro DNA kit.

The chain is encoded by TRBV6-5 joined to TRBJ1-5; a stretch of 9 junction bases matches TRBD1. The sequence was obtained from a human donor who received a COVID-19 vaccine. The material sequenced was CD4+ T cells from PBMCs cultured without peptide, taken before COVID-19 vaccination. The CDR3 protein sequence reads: CASRRDRGNQPQHF. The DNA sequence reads TGTGCCAGCAGGAGGGACAGGGGCAATCAGCCCCAGCATTTT.